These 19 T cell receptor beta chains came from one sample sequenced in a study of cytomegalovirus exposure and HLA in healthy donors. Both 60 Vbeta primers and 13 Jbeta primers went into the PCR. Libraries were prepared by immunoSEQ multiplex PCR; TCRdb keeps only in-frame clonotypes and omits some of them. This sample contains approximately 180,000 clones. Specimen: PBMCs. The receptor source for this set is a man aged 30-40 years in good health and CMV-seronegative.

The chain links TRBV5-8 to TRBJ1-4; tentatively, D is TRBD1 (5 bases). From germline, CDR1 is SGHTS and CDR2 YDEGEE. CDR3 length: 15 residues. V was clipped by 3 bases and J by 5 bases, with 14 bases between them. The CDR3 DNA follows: TGTGCCAGCAGCTCCCAGGGACTGTCAAATGAAAAACTGTTTTTT. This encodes CASSSQGLSNEKLFF.

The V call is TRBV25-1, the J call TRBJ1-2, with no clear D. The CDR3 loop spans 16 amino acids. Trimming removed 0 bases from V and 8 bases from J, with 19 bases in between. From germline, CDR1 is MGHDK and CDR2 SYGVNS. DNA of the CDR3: TGTGCCAGCAGTGAATATCTAACGGCGCCCGGACTAGGCTACACCTTC. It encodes CASSEYLTAPGLGYTF.

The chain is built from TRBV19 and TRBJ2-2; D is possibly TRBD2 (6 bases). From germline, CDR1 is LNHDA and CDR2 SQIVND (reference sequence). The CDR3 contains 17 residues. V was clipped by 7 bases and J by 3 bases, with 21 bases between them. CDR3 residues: CASTSRVGGVDTGELFF. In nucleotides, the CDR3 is TGTGCCAGTACCTCCAGAGTAGGAGGGGTAGACACCGGGGAGCTGTTTTTT.

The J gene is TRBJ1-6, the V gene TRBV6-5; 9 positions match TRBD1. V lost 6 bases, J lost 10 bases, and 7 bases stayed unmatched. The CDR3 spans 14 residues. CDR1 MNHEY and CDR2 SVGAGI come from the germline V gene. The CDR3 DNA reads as TGTGCCAGCAGGTCACAGGGGGCCGGCTCACCCCTCCACTTT. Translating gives CASRSQGAGSPLHF.

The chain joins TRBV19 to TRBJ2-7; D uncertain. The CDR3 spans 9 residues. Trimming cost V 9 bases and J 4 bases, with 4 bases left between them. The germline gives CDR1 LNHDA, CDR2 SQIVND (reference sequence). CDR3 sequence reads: CASVYEQYF. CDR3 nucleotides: TGTGCCAGCGTATACGAGCAGTACTTC.

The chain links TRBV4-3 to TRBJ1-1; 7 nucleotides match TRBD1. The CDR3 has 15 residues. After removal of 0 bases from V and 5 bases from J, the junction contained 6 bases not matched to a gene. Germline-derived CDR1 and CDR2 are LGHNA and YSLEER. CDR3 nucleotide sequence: TGCGCCAGCAGCCAAGACCCCTACAGGGGAACTGAAGCTTTCTTT. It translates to CASSQDPYRGTEAFF.

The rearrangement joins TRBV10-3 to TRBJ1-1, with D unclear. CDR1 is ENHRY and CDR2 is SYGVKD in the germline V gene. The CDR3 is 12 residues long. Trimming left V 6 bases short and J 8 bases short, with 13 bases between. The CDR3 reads CAIRGLAGEAFF. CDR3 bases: TGTGCCATCAGAGGTTTGGCAGGAGAAGCTTTCTTT.

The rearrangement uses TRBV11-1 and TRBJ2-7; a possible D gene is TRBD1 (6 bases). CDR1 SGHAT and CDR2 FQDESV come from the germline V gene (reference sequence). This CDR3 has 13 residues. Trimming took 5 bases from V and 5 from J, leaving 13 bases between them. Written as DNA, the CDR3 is TGTGCCAGCAGCCAACAGGGTATCCACGAGCAGTACTTC. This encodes CASSQQGIHEQYF.

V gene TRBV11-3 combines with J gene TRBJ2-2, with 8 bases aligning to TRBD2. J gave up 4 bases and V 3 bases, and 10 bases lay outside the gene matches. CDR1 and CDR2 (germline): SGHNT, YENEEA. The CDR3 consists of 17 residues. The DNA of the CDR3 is TGTGCCAGCAGCTTGGGTACTACAAGCGGGAGCACCGGGGAGCTGTTTTTT. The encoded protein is CASSLGTTSGSTGELFF.

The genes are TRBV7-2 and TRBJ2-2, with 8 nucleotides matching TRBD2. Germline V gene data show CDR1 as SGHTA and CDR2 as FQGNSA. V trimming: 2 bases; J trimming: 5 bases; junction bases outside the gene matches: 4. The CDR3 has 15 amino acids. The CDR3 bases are TGTGCCAGCAGCTTAAGCGGGAGTGGTACCGGGGAGCTGTTTTTT. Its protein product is CASSLSGSGTGELFF.

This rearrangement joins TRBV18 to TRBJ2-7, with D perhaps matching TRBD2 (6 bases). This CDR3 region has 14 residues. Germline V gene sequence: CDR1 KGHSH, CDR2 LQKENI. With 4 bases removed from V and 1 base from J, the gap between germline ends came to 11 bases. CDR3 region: CASSREALSYEQYF. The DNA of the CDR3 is TGTGCCAGCTCACGGGAGGCTCTTTCCTACGAGCAGTACTTC.

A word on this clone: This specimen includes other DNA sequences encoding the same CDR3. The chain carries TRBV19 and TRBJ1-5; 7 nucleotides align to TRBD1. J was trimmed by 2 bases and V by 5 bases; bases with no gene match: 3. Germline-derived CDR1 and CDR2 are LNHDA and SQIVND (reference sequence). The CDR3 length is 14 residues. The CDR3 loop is CASSETGGNQPQHF. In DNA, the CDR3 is TGTGCCAGTAGTGAAACAGGGGGCAATCAGCCCCAGCATTTT.

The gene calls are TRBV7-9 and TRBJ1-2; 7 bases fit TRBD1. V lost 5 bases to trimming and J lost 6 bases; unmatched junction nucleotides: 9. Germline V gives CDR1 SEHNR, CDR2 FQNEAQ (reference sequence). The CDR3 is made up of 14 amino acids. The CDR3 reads CASSRQTGNDGYTF. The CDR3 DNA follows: TGTGCCAGCAGCCGACAGACAGGGAACGATGGCTACACCTTC.

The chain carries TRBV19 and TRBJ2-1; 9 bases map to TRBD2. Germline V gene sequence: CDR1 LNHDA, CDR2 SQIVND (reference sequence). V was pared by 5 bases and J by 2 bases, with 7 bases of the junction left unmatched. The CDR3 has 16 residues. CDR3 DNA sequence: TGTGCCAGTAGTCGGACTAGCGACCTGCCCTACAATGAGCAGTTCTTC. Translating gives CASSRTSDLPYNEQFF.

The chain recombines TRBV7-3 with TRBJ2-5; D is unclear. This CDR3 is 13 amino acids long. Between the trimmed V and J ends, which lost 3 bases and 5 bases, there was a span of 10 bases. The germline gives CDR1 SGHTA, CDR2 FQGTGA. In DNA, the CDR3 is TGTGCCAGCAGCTTGGGTGTGAGGGAGACCCAGTACTTC. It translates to CASSLGVRETQYF.

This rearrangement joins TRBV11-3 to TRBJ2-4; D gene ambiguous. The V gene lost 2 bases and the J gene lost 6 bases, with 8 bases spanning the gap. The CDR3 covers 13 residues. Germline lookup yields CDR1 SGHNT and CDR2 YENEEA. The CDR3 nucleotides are TGTGCCAGCAGCTTATCTTCCCCAAACATTCAGTACTTC. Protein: CASSLSSPNIQYF.

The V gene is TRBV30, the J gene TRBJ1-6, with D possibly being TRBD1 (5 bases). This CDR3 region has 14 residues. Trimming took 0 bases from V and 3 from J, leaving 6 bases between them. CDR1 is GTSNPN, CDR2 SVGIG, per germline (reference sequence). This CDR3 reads CAWSVQDYNSPLHF. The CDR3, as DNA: TGTGCCTGGAGTGTACAGGACTATAATTCACCCCTCCACTTT.

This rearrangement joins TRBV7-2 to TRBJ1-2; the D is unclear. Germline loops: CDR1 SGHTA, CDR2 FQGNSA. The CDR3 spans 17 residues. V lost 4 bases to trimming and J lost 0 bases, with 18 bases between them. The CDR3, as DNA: TGTGCCAGCAGCTCAAGCCCCACAGCAACTGCTAACTATGGCTACACCTTC. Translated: CASSSSPTATANYGYTF.

Written as DNA, the CDR3 is TGTGCCAGCAGCTTCCAGTCGAACACTGAAGCTTTCTTT. Protein product: CASSFQSNTEAFF. The chain links TRBV7-8 to TRBJ1-1; unclear D gene. CDR3 length: 13 amino acids. Germline-derived CDR1 and CDR2 are SGHVS and FQNEAQ. The V end was cut by 3 bases, the J end by 1 base, with 6 bases between.